Each of the 29 T cell receptor beta chains below was sequenced from the same sample in a study of shared clonotypes between healthy human individuals. Cells designated naive CD8 were CD45RO-negative and were positively selected for CCR7, with terminally differentiated effector memory CD45RA+ cells excluded. TCRdb's copy holds only in-frame clones and misses some; the assay was immunoSEQ multiplex PCR. Altogether some 740,000 clones are present, almost 95% being singletons, with the ten largest covering around 24%. The sequencing sample was made of naive CD8+ T cells sorted from blood. These receptors were collected from a man aged 25 to 40 in good health.

The genes are TRBV5-1 and TRBJ2-5; 8 positions match TRBD1. The V segment lost 5 bases and the J segment 4 bases; nucleotides outside the gene matches: 10. The CDR3 extends over 15 amino acids. Germline CDR1 reads SGHRS; CDR2 reads YFSETQ. The CDR3 DNA follows: TGCGCCAGCAGATTAGGACAGGGAGGTTTAGAGACCCAGTACTTC. Protein product: CASRLGQGGLETQYF.

This sequence joins TRBV5-1 and TRBJ2-1, with a tentative D call TRBD2 (5 bases). The CDR3 is made up of 15 amino acids. Germline CDR1 and CDR2: SGHRS and YFSETQ. Between the trimmed V and J ends, which lost 5 bases and 10 bases, there was a span of 22 bases. The CDR3 DNA reads TGCGCCAGCAGGCCTGCAATTTTTGTTCCGGGAGAGCAGTTCTTC. Amino acids: CASRPAIFVPGEQFF.

The chain joins TRBV7-6 to TRBJ2-2, with 8 bases matching TRBD1. The CDR3 has 16 residues. With V trimmed by 1 base and J by 6 bases, 7 bases remained unmatched. Per the germline V gene, CDR1 is SGHVS and CDR2 is FNYEAQ. The CDR3 here is CASSLGTGIKAGELFF. CDR3 coding DNA: TGTGCCAGCAGCTTAGGGACAGGGATCAAGGCCGGGGAGCTGTTTTTT.

On this clone: One end of the junction is discordant with germline, which a read error may explain. The J gene is TRBJ1-1, the V gene TRBV10-3, with 8 bases that match TRBD1. The CDR3 length is 14 residues. Germline CDR1 ENHRY, CDR2 SYGVKD. The CDR3 region has the DNA TGTGCCATCAGTGACACAGGGGGGAACGCTGAAGCTTTCTTT. Protein sequence: CAISDTGGNAEAFF.

The chain links TRBV19 to TRBJ2-2, with a tentative D call TRBD2 (6 bases). CDR3 size: 18 residues. V was shortened by 5 bases and J by 4 bases, with 23 bases between the two germline ends. Germline lookup yields CDR1 LNHDA and CDR2 SQIVND (reference sequence). The CDR3 sequence: CASSADGTAVWGTGELFF. DNA of the CDR3: TGTGCCAGTAGTGCCGACGGGACTGCCGTTTGGGGCACCGGGGAGCTGTTTTTT. The entire variable domain, with the rest obtained from reference TRBV19 and TRBJ2-2, is as follows: DGGITQSPKYLFRKEGQNVTLSCEQNLNHDAMYWYRQDPGQGLRLIYYSQIVNDFQKGDIAEGYSVSREKKESFPLTVTSAQKNPTAFYLCASSADGTAVWGTGELFFGEGSRLTVL.

The chain links TRBV5-1 to TRBJ2-7, with TRBD2 matching over 7 bases. The CDR3 runs 13 residues. Germline lookup yields CDR1 SGHRS and CDR2 YFSETQ. Trimming took 7 bases from V and 1 from J; bases not matched to a gene: 5. The CDR3 region has the DNA TGCGCCAGCGGGGAGGGCCGTTCCTACGAGCAGTACTTC. This gives the protein CASGEGRSYEQYF.

V usage is TRBV27 and J usage is TRBJ2-4, with 7 positions matching TRBD2. This CDR3 comprises 15 residues. Germline V gene lookup returns CDR1 MNHEY and CDR2 SMNVEV (reference sequence). V was pared by 5 bases and J by 7 bases, with 11 bases of the junction left unmatched. Here the CDR3 reads CASSPAGLRENIQYF. The CDR3, as DNA: TGTGCCAGCAGTCCAGCGGGATTACGCGAGAACATTCAGTACTTC.

The chain recombines TRBV13 with TRBJ2-1; 10 bases are a match to TRBD1. Germline-derived CDR1 and CDR2 are PRHDT and FYEKMQ (reference sequence). The CDR3 has 13 residues. The ends lost 5 bases at V and 10 bases at J; junction bases unmatched: 5. Written as DNA, the CDR3 is TGTGCCAGCAGCACCGGGACAGGGGACGAGCAGTTCTTC. The encoded protein is CASSTGTGDEQFF. The complete variable domain, with remaining parts taken from reference TRBV13 and TRBJ2-1, reads AAGVIQSPRHLIKEKRETATLKCYPIPRHDTVYWYQQGPGQDPQFLISFYEKMQSDKGSIPDRFSAQQFSDYHSELNMSSLELGDSALYFCASSTGTGDEQFFGPGTRLTVL.

The V and J genes are TRBV28 and TRBJ1-5, with 9 bases that match TRBD1. This CDR3 region has 18 residues. V lost 3 bases and J lost 2; bases outside the gene matches: 11. The germline gives CDR1 MDHEN, CDR2 SYDVKM. The CDR3 protein is CASSLGDRVLEGNQPQHF. CDR3 bases: TGTGCCAGCAGTTTGGGGGACAGGGTTTTGGAGGGCAATCAGCCCCAGCATTTT.

V is TRBV6-1 and J is TRBJ2-1; the match to TRBD2 covers 7 bases. The germline V gene has CDR1 MNHNS and CDR2 SASEGT. V lost 2 bases to trimming and J lost 8 bases; unmatched junction nucleotides: 9. CDR3 length: 15 residues. The CDR3 region has the DNA TGTGCCAGCAGTGAATGGGGGGGTGTATCGGATGAGCAGTTCTTC. This codes for CASSEWGGVSDEQFF.

The CDR3, as DNA: TGCAGCGTCGACGGGGGGACAGGGCAAGCTAGCGGGATCTACGAGCAGTACTTC. Its translation is CSVDGGTGQASGIYEQYF. The J gene is TRBJ2-7, the V gene TRBV29-1; D is tentatively TRBD1 or TRBD2 (9 bases each). The CDR3 sequence is 18 residues long. Germline V gene data show CDR1 as SQVTM and CDR2 as ANQGSEA. V was shortened by 6 bases and J by 3 bases, with 30 bases between the two germline ends.

This clone has only a few counts. The chain couples TRBV2 to TRBJ1-2; 10 bases match TRBD1. CDR1 and CDR2 (germline): SNHLY, FYNNEI. CDR3 length: 13 amino acids. The trim removed 9 bases at V and 4 bases at J, leaving 5 bases unmatched. The CDR3 DNA sequence: TGTGCCAGTTGGGGGGACAGGGGCTATGGCTACACCTTC. It encodes CASWGDRGYGYTF.

The chain carries TRBV2 and TRBJ1-3; D gene uncertain. Germline CDR1 reads SNHLY; CDR2 reads FYNNEI. This CDR3 is built from 13 residues. The V end was cut by 11 bases, the J end by 0 bases, with 11 bases between. CDR3 amino acids: CAPQLPSGNTIYF. CDR3 coding DNA: TGTGCCCCACAGCTTCCCTCTGGAAACACCATATATTTT.

The genes are TRBV7-9 and TRBJ1-3; D call uncertain. CDR3 length: 16 amino acids. Germline loops: CDR1 SEHNR, CDR2 FQNEAQ (reference sequence). V lost 2 bases to trimming and J lost 0 bases, with 11 bases between them. The CDR3 sequence: CASSLFRTTSGNTIYF. CDR3 DNA: TGTGCCAGCAGCTTATTCCGGACCACCTCTGGAAACACCATATATTTT.

The chain is built from TRBV7-8 and TRBJ2-2; possibly TRBD1 or TRBD2 for D (5 bases each). V lost 1 base, J lost 8 bases, and 11 bases lay in between. CDR1 is SGHVS, CDR2 FQNEAQ, per germline. This CDR3 is 14 amino acids long. The CDR3 region is CASSLGVGEGELFF. The CDR3 DNA is TGTGCCAGCAGCTTAGGAGTGGGGGAGGGGGAGCTGTTTTTT.

The chain couples TRBV10-3 to TRBJ2-3; D tentatively reads TRBD1 or TRBD2 (5 bases each). This CDR3 is built from 15 residues. From germline, CDR1 is ENHRY and CDR2 SYGVKD. V lost 0 bases and J lost 4, with 11 bases in between. As DNA, the CDR3 is TGTGCCATCAGTGAGTCGGGGGTAAGGGCAGATACGCAGTATTTT. Translating gives CAISESGVRADTQYF.

In its sample, this clone was seen once. The chain joins TRBV2 to TRBJ1-2; tentatively, D is TRBD1 (5 bases). The V gene lost 6 bases and the J gene lost 4 bases, with 15 bases spanning the gap. Germline V gene sequence: CDR1 SNHLY, CDR2 FYNNEI. This CDR3 spans 14 amino acids. This CDR3 is CASRGAGYVYGYTF. CDR3 DNA: TGTGCCAGCAGGGGCGCAGGGTACGTCTATGGCTACACCTTC.

In the case of this clone: The junction shows a germline mismatch at one end, possibly a read error. This chain uses TRBV9 with TRBJ2-2; D call uncertain. Germline V CDR1 and CDR2: SGDLS, YYNGEE. The CDR3 loop spans 13 amino acids. CDR3 coding DNA: TGTGCCAGCAGCGTCTACAACAGCGGGGAGCTGTTTTTT. Translating it yields CASSVYNSGELFF.

The rearrangement links TRBV5-1 to TRBJ1-2, with D perhaps TRBD1 (5 bases). Germline CDR1 SGHRS, CDR2 YFSETQ. CDR3 length: 15 residues. V was shortened by 4 bases and J by 6 bases, with 19 bases between the two germline ends. CDR3 loop: CASSHLGPGNHGYTF. CDR3 nucleotide sequence: TGCGCCAGCAGCCACCTGGGGCCCGGGAACCATGGCTACACCTTC.

The chain is built from TRBV29-1 and TRBJ2-7; D call uncertain. The CDR3 is made up of 12 amino acids. The germline V and J ends were trimmed by 5 bases and 3 bases, with 11 bases remaining between them. Looked up from germline, CDR1 is SQVTM and CDR2 is ANQGSEA. As DNA, the CDR3 is TGCAGCGTTCATGATTCCCACTACGAGCAGTACTTC. Translated, it gives CSVHDSHYEQYF.

This rearrangement joins TRBV5-1 to TRBJ2-7, with TRBD2 matching over 9 bases. V lost 4 bases and J lost 0; bases outside the gene matches: 5. CDR3 length: 15 residues. CDR1 is SGHRS and CDR2 is YFSETQ in the germline V gene. CDR3 sequence (DNA): TGCGCCAGCAGCCAAAGTAGCGGGAGCTCCTACGAGCAGTACTTC. Its translation is CASSQSSGSSYEQYF.

This chain links TRBV6-6 with TRBJ1-1; D ambiguous. From germline, CDR1 is MNHNY and CDR2 SVGAGI (reference sequence). The V end lost 6 bases, the J end lost 7 bases, and 9 bases lay between the germline ends. The CDR3 is 11 residues long. This CDR3 is CASSPGVEAFF. The CDR3 region has the DNA TGTGCCAGCAGCCCGGGTGTTGAAGCTTTCTTT.

This chain joins TRBV5-4 and TRBJ2-5, with D hard to call. CDR1 SGHNT and CDR2 YYREEE come from the germline V gene (reference sequence). Deletions cut 1 base from V and 5 bases from J, with 9 bases between. CDR3 size: 13 residues. For the CDR3, the DNA is TGTGCCAGCAGCTTGATTGGGTATGAGACCCAGTACTTC. This encodes CASSLIGYETQYF.

The CDR3 DNA is TGTGCCAGCAGTTTAAGGGGGCACTTGAACACTGAAGCTTTCTTT. It codes for CASSLRGHLNTEAFF. The rearrangement uses TRBV28 and TRBJ1-1, with TRBD1 matching 7 bases. The CDR3 has 15 amino acids. Per germline, CDR1 MDHEN and CDR2 SYDVKM. Trimming at V came to 2 bases and at J to 0 bases, leaving 3 bases not matched to a gene.

This rearrangement joins TRBV10-2 to TRBJ2-6, with 7 bases lining up with TRBD2. Looked up from germline, CDR1 is WSHSY and CDR2 is SAAADI. This CDR3 region has 16 residues. The V gene end was trimmed by 5 bases and the J gene end by 0 bases; junction bases not matched to a gene: 4. The CDR3 spells CASSRGGYSGANVLTF. CDR3 sequence (DNA): TGCGCCAGCAGTAGGGGAGGGTACTCTGGGGCCAACGTCCTGACTTTC.

The genes are TRBV4-1 and TRBJ2-5, with 7 bases matching TRBD1. The CDR3 is 16 amino acids. Germline V lookup: CDR1 MGHRA, CDR2 YSYEKL. V dropped 4 bases and J dropped 0; count of bases not matched to a gene: 8. In nucleotides, the CDR3 is TGCGCCAGCAGCCCGGGTACAGGGGTGGACCAAGAGACCCAGTACTTC. Amino acids: CASSPGTGVDQETQYF.

A single count supports this clone. The chain employs TRBV28 and TRBJ2-7; D is perhaps TRBD1 (5 bases). Trimming removed 3 bases at V and 2 bases at J, with 14 bases between. CDR1 MDHEN and CDR2 SYDVKM come from the germline V gene. CDR3 length equals 15 residues. The CDR3 region has the DNA TGTGCCAGCAGTTTGGTCCAGGGTGCGACCTACGAGCAGTACTTC. The encoded protein is CASSLVQGATYEQYF.

The chain has TRBV5-1 and TRBJ2-5; no reliable D call. The CDR3 runs to 14 residues. V was clipped by 4 bases and J by 2 bases, with 12 bases between them. CDR1 and CDR2 from the germline V gene are SGHRS and YFSETQ. DNA for the CDR3: TGCGCCAGCAGCGCGGCTGGCCCACAAGAGACCCAGTACTTC. Translated: CASSAAGPQETQYF.

The chain recombines TRBV5-4 with TRBJ2-3, with 7 bases lining up with TRBD2. The J segment lost 1 base and the V segment lost 3 bases, leaving 2 bases of the junction unmatched. This CDR3 has 14 amino acids. Per germline, CDR1 SGHNT and CDR2 YYREEE (reference sequence). The chain's CDR3 is CASSSTSGTDTQYF. For the CDR3, the DNA is TGTGCCAGCAGCTCCACTAGCGGCACAGATACGCAGTATTTT.